The clone carrying this TCR beta chain was counted between two and nine times. Its antigen is unidentified. Molecules of cDNA were individually given unique molecular identifiers that were attached to them. TCRdb fed the 5' RACE reads into MiXCR, producing one record per CDR3 protein. The table has some 91,000 distinct CDR3 sequences, approximately 15% seen once. Germline V gene data show CDR1 as KGHSH and CDR2 as LQKENI. V lost 6 bases and J 3 bases, leaving 12 bases between the germline ends. There are 13 residues in the CDR3. This record comes from a study of early T cells in non-severe SARS-CoV-2 infection. The wider study: Chains from this unsorted whole-blood bulk RNA could not be paired. Study results and limitations: VDJdb matching skewed toward anti-spike CD8 responses, missing private and CD4 specificities.

This receptor was taken from an adult who was a healthcare worker with PCR-confirmed SARS-CoV-2 infection or an uninfected control (not recorded which). The specimen sequenced was whole blood. This chain joins TRBV18 and TRBJ2-7; D is undetermined. The CDR3 reads CASSERSGYEQYF. CDR3 DNA sequence: TGTGCCAGCTCCGAAAGGTCGGGCTACGAGCAGTACTTC.